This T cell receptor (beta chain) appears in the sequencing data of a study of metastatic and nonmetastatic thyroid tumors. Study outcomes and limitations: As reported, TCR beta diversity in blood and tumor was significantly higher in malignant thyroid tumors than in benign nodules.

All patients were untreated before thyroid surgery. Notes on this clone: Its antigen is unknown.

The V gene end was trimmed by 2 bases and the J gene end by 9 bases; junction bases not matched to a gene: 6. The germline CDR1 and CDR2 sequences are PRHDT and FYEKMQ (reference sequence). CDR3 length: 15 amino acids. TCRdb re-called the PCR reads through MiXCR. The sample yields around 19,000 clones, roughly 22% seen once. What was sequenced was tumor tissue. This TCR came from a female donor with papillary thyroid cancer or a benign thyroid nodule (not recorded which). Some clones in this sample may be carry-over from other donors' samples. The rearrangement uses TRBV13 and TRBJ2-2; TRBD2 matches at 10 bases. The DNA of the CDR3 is TGTGCCAGCAGCTTACAAGCGGGAGGGTCCCGGGAGCTGTTTTTT. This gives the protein CASSLQAGGSRELFF. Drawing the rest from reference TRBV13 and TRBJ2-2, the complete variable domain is AAGVIQSPRHLIKEKRETATLKCYPIPRHDTVYWYQQGPGQDPQFLISFYEKMQSDKGSIPDRFSAQQFSDYHSELNMSSLELGDSALYFCASSLQAGGSRELFFGEGSRLTVL.